The 27 T cell receptor beta chains reported below all come from one sample, sequenced in a study of chemoradiotherapy in HPV16-positive cancers. TCRdb's table, derived via immunoSEQ multiplex PCR, lists solely in-frame clones and lacks some. The table lists approximately 12,000 clones, 85% to 90% of them singletons, with around 2.9% in the top ten. This sample was obtained from a patient who underwent chemoradiotherapy. The receptors were sampled from a human donor with HPV-associated anogenital cancer.

The CDR3 is CASSLDRDPSSYEQYF. CDR3 DNA sequence: TGTGCCAGCAGCTTGGACCGGGACCCTAGCTCCTACGAGCAGTACTTC. The rearrangement links TRBV5-6 to TRBJ2-7; either TRBD1 or TRBD2 may fit D (5 bases each). Germline values: CDR1 SGHDT, CDR2 YYEEEE. V was trimmed by 0 bases and J by 0 bases, leaving 13 bases between them. The CDR3 loop spans 16 amino acids. Full variable domain (missing parts from reference TRBV5-6 and TRBJ2-7): DAGVTQSPTHLIKTRGQQVTLRCSPKSGHDTVSWYQQALGQGPQFIFQYYEEEERQRGNFPDRFSGHQFPNYSSELNVNALLLGDSALYLCASSLDRDPSSYEQYFGPGTRLTVT.

This chain links TRBV6-5 with TRBJ2-1, with D perhaps matching TRBD1 (6 bases). Germline-derived CDR1 and CDR2 are MNHEY and SVGAGI. CDR3 length: 11 amino acids. The V and J ends lost 3 bases and 12 bases respectively, with 9 bases between them. The chain's CDR3 is CASSYTGRQFF. CDR3 coding DNA: TGTGCCAGCAGTTATACAGGGCGGCAGTTCTTC.

The chain is built from TRBV5-6 and TRBJ1-2; weak D call: TRBD1 (5 bases). The CDR3 runs to 15 residues. Germline values: CDR1 SGHDT, CDR2 YYEEEE. V was trimmed by 2 bases and J by 3 bases, leaving 14 bases between them. For the CDR3, the DNA is TGTGCCAGCAGCTTCAAGCGGGACCTCTACTATGGCTACACCTTC. Amino acids: CASSFKRDLYYGYTF. The full variable domain, in which reference TRBV5-6 and TRBJ1-2 provide the parts outside the CDR3, is DAGVTQSPTHLIKTRGQQVTLRCSPKSGHDTVSWYQQALGQGPQFIFQYYEEEERQRGNFPDRFSGHQFPNYSSELNVNALLLGDSALYLCASSFKRDLYYGYTFGSGTRLTVV.

CDR3 bases: TGTGCCAGCAGCCAAGACATCCTTCGGGAGCAGTACTTC. Encoded protein: CASSQDILREQYF. The chain combines TRBV14 with TRBJ2-7, with D unclear. Germline values: CDR1 SGHDN, CDR2 FVKESK. The CDR3 is 13 amino acids. V gave up 0 bases and J gave up 7 bases, with 10 bases separating them.

The rearrangement links TRBV27 to TRBJ2-1, with 12 bases aligning to TRBD2. J gave up 1 base and V 2 bases, and 9 bases lay outside the gene matches. The CDR3 is 19 residues long. The germline CDR1 and CDR2 sequences are MNHEY and SMNVEV (reference sequence). The CDR3 DNA reads as TGTGCCAGCAGTTTAAAGAGGCTAGCGGGAGGGGGATCCTACAATGAGCAGTTCTTC. Amino acids: CASSLKRLAGGGSYNEQFF.

The rearrangement joins TRBV19 to TRBJ2-1; 10 nucleotides agree with TRBD2. The CDR3 has 15 residues. Losses at the gene ends were 4 bases for V and 7 bases for J; bases not matched to a gene: 7. The germline gives CDR1 LNHDA, CDR2 SQIVND (reference sequence). CDR3 DNA sequence: TGTGCCAGTAGTAAACTAGCGGGGACGGGGAATGAGCAGTTCTTC. As protein: CASSKLAGTGNEQFF.

The chain is built from TRBV6-5 and TRBJ2-5; no clear D. Between the trimmed V and J ends, which lost 6 bases and 5 bases, there was a span of 13 bases. Per the germline V gene, CDR1 is MNHEY and CDR2 is SVGAGI. CDR3 length: 13 residues. The CDR3 nucleotides are TGTGCCAGCAGACGTGACATCCTTGAGACCCAGTACTTC. As protein: CASRRDILETQYF.

In this sample, this clone turned up once. The chain uses TRBV2 and TRBJ2-1; D is perhaps TRBD2 (5 bases). The V gene lost 7 bases and the J gene lost 3 bases, with 13 bases spanning the gap. This CDR3 is built from 14 residues. CDR1 and CDR2 (germline): SNHLY, FYNNEI. The CDR3 nucleotides read TGTGCCAGCACTCCGGGATCCCACTACAATGAGCAGTTCTTC. This codes for CASTPGSHYNEQFF.

Here the CDR3 reads CASSPEYNEQFF. CDR3 DNA sequence: TGTGCCAGCAGCCCTGAGTACAATGAGCAGTTCTTC. J is TRBJ2-1 and V is TRBV7-9; no clear D gene. Germline assignment: CDR1 SEHNR and CDR2 FQNEAQ (reference sequence). V dropped 5 bases and J dropped 4 bases, with 6 bases sitting between them. The CDR3 is 12 residues long.

This chain joins TRBV29-1 and TRBJ2-7; a weak D match, TRBD2 (6 bases). The CDR3 is 13 residues long. Germline assignment: CDR1 SQVTM and CDR2 ANQGSEA. Trimming took 4 bases from V and 4 from J, leaving 14 bases between them. The CDR3 coding sequence is TGCAGCGTTGCCCGGGGGTTCGGGTACGAGCAGTACTTC. It translates to CSVARGFGYEQYF.

The CDR3 nucleotides read TGTGCCAGCAGCGACACTCGACAGGGGGCAGGCAATCAGCCCCAGCATTTT. Translation: CASSDTRQGAGNQPQHF. J is TRBJ1-5 and V is TRBV25-1, with 10 bases identical to TRBD1. Per the germline V gene, CDR1 is MGHDK and CDR2 is SYGVNS. This CDR3 has 17 amino acids. V lost 6 bases to trimming and J lost 2 bases; unmatched junction nucleotides: 10.

This clone was counted only a few times. The V gene is TRBV6-1, the J gene TRBJ1-5, with D uncertain. CDR3 size: 13 residues. V lost 0 bases and J 5 bases, leaving 5 bases between the germline ends. CDR1 and CDR2 from the germline V gene are MNHNS and SASEGT. The CDR3: CASSEAPHQPQHF. DNA for the CDR3: TGTGCCAGCAGTGAAGCCCCACATCAGCCCCAGCATTTT.

V usage is TRBV25-1 and J usage is TRBJ2-1, with TRBD1 as a possible D gene (6 bases). CDR1 is MGHDK, CDR2 SYGVNS, per germline. V lost 6 bases and J lost 6, with 15 bases in between. This CDR3 has 14 amino acids. The CDR3 region has the DNA TGTGCCAGCAGCCTGGACAGAGGAGGCAATGAGCAGTTCTTC. Translated: CASSLDRGGNEQFF.

A note on this clone: One end of the junction is discordant with germline, which a read error may explain. The V gene is TRBV5-4, the J gene TRBJ2-5; tentatively, D is TRBD1 or TRBD2 (5 bases each). Germline V gene data show CDR1 as SGHNT and CDR2 as YYREEE (reference sequence). There are 18 residues in the CDR3. The CDR3 protein is CASSLGSQVSGRQGTQYF. The CDR3 region has the DNA TGTGCCAGCAGCTTGGGCTCCCAGGTCTCGGGGCGGCAAGGGACCCAGTACTTC.

The chain employs TRBV6-5 and TRBJ2-7; D is undetermined. The germline V gene has CDR1 MNHEY and CDR2 SVGAGI. V was pared by 0 bases and J by 12 bases, with 12 bases between. The CDR3 runs to 12 residues. The CDR3 reads CASSYSKRNWYF. In DNA, the CDR3 is TGTGCCAGCAGTTACTCGAAAAGGAATTGGTACTTC.

CDR3 DNA sequence: TGTGCCAGCAGCTCCAACGCCGATTCACCCCTCCACTTT. Translating gives CASSSNADSPLHF. This chain joins TRBV7-2 and TRBJ1-6; D not resolved. There are 13 residues in the CDR3. The V end was cut by 4 bases, the J end by 8 bases, with 9 bases between. Germline CDR1 reads SGHTA; CDR2 reads FQGNSA.

The rearrangement joins TRBV7-6 to TRBJ2-3, with TRBD1 identical over 9 bases. The CDR3 length is 15 residues. Germline values: CDR1 SGHVS, CDR2 FNYEAQ. J lost 3 bases, V lost 6 bases, and 7 bases had no gene match. The CDR3 DNA sequence: TGTGCCAGCAGGCCCGGGACAGGGACGACAGATACGCAGTATTTT. It encodes CASRPGTGTTDTQYF.

This clone was seen a single time. CDR3 residues: CASSQEGSGVAKNIQYF. The CDR3 nucleotides read TGTGCCAGCAGCCAAGAGGGTTCAGGAGTAGCCAAAAACATTCAGTACTTC. This chain links TRBV4-2 with TRBJ2-4; unclear D gene. Germline assignment: CDR1 LGHNA and CDR2 YNFKEQ. Trimming took 0 bases from V and 0 from J, leaving 12 bases between them. The CDR3 loop spans 17 amino acids.

The chain uses TRBV19 and TRBJ2-1; possibly TRBD2 for D (7 bases). Per germline, CDR1 LNHDA and CDR2 SQIVND (reference sequence). Between the trimmed V and J ends, which lost 6 bases and 9 bases, there was a span of 18 bases. CDR3 length: 14 amino acids. CDR3 amino acids: CASRGGGGVGEQFF. As DNA, the CDR3 is TGTGCCAGTAGGGGCGGAGGGGGGGTCGGTGAGCAGTTCTTC.

V and J are TRBV15 and TRBJ2-5, with 9 bases aligning to TRBD2. The trim removed 0 bases at V and 4 bases at J, leaving 6 bases unmatched. The CDR3 totals 16 residues. Germline V lookup: CDR1 LNHNV, CDR2 YYDKDF (reference sequence). CDR3 coding DNA: TGTGCCACCAGCAGAGATAGTAGCGGGAGAACAGAGACCCAGTACTTC. Residues: CATSRDSSGRTETQYF.

This sequence joins TRBV19 and TRBJ1-1; D uncertain. The V end was cut by 2 bases, the J end by 8 bases, with 6 bases between. CDR1 and CDR2 (germline): LNHDA, SQIVND (reference sequence). The CDR3 length is 11 residues. CDR3 residues: CASSIRAEAFF. The DNA for the CDR3 is TGTGCCAGTAGTATAAGGGCAGAAGCTTTCTTT.

J is TRBJ1-1 and V is TRBV10-1; the D gene is possibly TRBD1 (6 bases). Germline V gives CDR1 WNHNN, CDR2 SYGVQD (reference sequence). This CDR3 region has 15 residues. V was trimmed by 6 bases and J by 5 bases, leaving 19 bases between them. CDR3 sequence: CASSGSQGLGTEAFF. In nucleotides, the CDR3 is TGCGCCAGCAGCGGGTCTCAGGGGCTGGGGACTGAAGCTTTCTTT.

This chain uses TRBV6-1 with TRBJ2-2, with TRBD1 matching over 11 bases. This CDR3 is built from 16 residues. J gave up 4 bases and V 4 bases, and 5 bases lay outside the gene matches. The germline V gene has CDR1 MNHNS and CDR2 SASEGT. The CDR3 reads CASSGWTGGGTGELFF. CDR3 nucleotides: TGTGCCAGCAGTGGCTGGACAGGGGGCGGCACCGGGGAGCTGTTTTTT.

The chain links TRBV6-6 to TRBJ1-1, with D perhaps TRBD1 (5 bases). Germline-derived CDR1 and CDR2 are MNHNY and SVGAGI (reference sequence). Deletions cut 7 bases from V and 3 bases from J, with 15 bases between. CDR3 length: 14 residues. The chain's CDR3 is CASTWAAGDTEAFF. Here the CDR3 DNA reads TGTGCCAGCACCTGGGCGGCGGGGGACACTGAAGCTTTCTTT.

The V and J genes are TRBV6-1 and TRBJ1-3; D may be TRBD1 (5 bases). Trimming pared 10 bases from V and 0 bases from J, leaving 10 bases between. The CDR3 is made up of 13 amino acids. The V gene's germline CDR1 is MNHNS and CDR2 SASEGT. CDR3 region: CATDSFSGNTIYF. Written as DNA, the CDR3 is TGTGCCACCGACAGTTTCTCTGGAAACACCATATATTTT.

The J gene is TRBJ2-6, the V gene TRBV7-9, with D possibly TRBD1 on 5 matching bases. V was pared by 5 bases and J by 2 bases, with 22 bases between. The V gene's germline CDR1 is SEHNR and CDR2 FQNEAQ (reference sequence). The CDR3 is made up of 19 amino acids. The CDR3 DNA follows: TGTGCCAGCAGCCATAGAGAAGGACACCAACGGGCTGGGGCCAACGTCCTGACTTTC. It specifies CASSHREGHQRAGANVLTF.

The rearrangement uses TRBV25-1 and TRBJ2-7, with no clear D. Trimming cost V 5 bases and J 1 base, with 9 bases left between them. Germline assignment: CDR1 MGHDK and CDR2 SYGVNS. This CDR3 comprises 13 residues. The CDR3 DNA reads as TGTGCCAGCAGTCCGGGCCTTTCCTACGAGCAGTACTTC. Amino acids: CASSPGLSYEQYF.